The 6 T cell receptor beta chains in this list originate from one sample, sequenced in a study of blood T cell repertoires in COVID-19. Measured with immunoSEQ multiplex PCR; TCRdb has only the in-frame clones, and not every one. The sample yields fewer than 300,000 clones, roughly 89% seen once. Source material: peripheral blood. The receptors here all came from a man aged 30 to 45 with acute or convalescent COVID-19.

This chain links TRBV7-9 with TRBJ2-1; 11 nucleotides agree with TRBD1. Trimming at V came to 5 bases and at J to 8 bases, leaving 11 bases not matched to a gene. The CDR3 spans 16 residues. Germline V gene sequence: CDR1 SEHNR, CDR2 FQNEAQ (reference sequence). CDR3 bases: TGTGCCAGCAGCATCCTGGACAGGGGGCTTAGGTATGAGCAGTTCTTC. The encoded protein is CASSILDRGLRYEQFF.

CDR3 bases: TGTGCCAGCAGCGCCAGCGGGAGCTTAGATACGCAGTATTTT. The encoded protein is CASSASGSLDTQYF. This chain links TRBV7-8 with TRBJ2-3; 8 nucleotides align to TRBD2. The CDR3 covers 14 residues. Trimming removed 5 bases from V and 5 bases from J; junction bases left unmatched: 6. Germline V CDR1 and CDR2: SGHVS, FQNEAQ.

The chain is built from TRBV6-1 and TRBJ1-4; a weak D match, TRBD1 (5 bases). The V gene lost 1 base and the J gene lost 8 bases, with 11 bases spanning the gap. The germline V gene has CDR1 MNHNS and CDR2 SASEGT. The CDR3 contains 14 residues. CDR3 protein: CASSEVRVREKLFF. As DNA, the CDR3 is TGTGCCAGCAGTGAAGTCAGGGTGCGCGAAAAACTGTTTTTT.

This chain links TRBV7-2 with TRBJ2-2; possibly TRBD2 for D (5 bases). The CDR3 extends over 14 amino acids. The V end was cut by 4 bases, the J end by 4 bases, with 10 bases between. The germline V gene has CDR1 SGHTA and CDR2 FQGNSA. Here the CDR3 reads CASSSDFSTGELFF. The CDR3 DNA sequence: TGTGCCAGCAGCTCGGACTTTAGCACCGGGGAGCTGTTTTTT.

In this sample, this clone turned up a few times. The V call is TRBV30, the J call TRBJ1-1; D uncertain. The CDR3 sequence is 10 residues long. V lost 5 bases, J lost 2 bases, and 3 bases lay in between. Germline V gene sequence: CDR1 GTSNPN, CDR2 SVGIG (reference sequence). The CDR3 nucleotides read TGTGCCTGGGTAAACACTGAAGCTTTCTTT. Translated, it gives CAWVNTEAFF.

The chain couples TRBV18 to TRBJ2-7; TRBD1 is a possible D gene (7 bases). V lost 2 bases and J 2 bases, leaving 13 bases between the germline ends. The germline V gene has CDR1 KGHSH and CDR2 LQKENI. The length of the CDR3 is 15 residues. The CDR3 loop reads CASSPGGTETYEQYF. The CDR3 coding sequence is TGTGCCAGCTCACCAGGCGGGACAGAAACCTACGAGCAGTACTTC.